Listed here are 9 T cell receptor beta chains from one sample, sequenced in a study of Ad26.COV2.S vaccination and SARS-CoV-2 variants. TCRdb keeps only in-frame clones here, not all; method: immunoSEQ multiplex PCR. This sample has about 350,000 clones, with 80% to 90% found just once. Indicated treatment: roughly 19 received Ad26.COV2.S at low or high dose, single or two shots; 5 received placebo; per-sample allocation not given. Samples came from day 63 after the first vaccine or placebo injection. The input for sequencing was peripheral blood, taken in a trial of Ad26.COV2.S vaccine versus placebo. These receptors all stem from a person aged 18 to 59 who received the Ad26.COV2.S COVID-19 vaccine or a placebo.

CDR3 in DNA: TGCAGTGCTAGGGGCAGCTACGAGCAGTACTTC. This translates into CSARGSYEQYF. V and J are TRBV20-1 and TRBJ2-7, with unresolved D. V was shortened by 3 bases and J by 3 bases, with 6 bases between the two germline ends. From germline, CDR1 is DFQATT and CDR2 SNEGSKA (reference sequence). The CDR3 runs 11 residues.

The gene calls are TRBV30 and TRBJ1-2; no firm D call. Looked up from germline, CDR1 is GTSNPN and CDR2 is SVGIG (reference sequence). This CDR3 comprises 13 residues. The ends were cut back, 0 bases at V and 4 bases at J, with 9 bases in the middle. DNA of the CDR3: TGTGCCTGGAGTGTAGGCCCGTCCTATGGCTACACCTTC. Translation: CAWSVGPSYGYTF. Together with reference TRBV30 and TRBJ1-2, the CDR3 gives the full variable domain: SQTIHQWPATLVQPVGSPLSLECTVEGTSNPNLYWYRQAAGRGLQLLFYSVGIGQISSEVPQNLSASRPQDRQFILSSKKLLLSDSGFYLCAWSVGPSYGYTFGSGTRLTVV.

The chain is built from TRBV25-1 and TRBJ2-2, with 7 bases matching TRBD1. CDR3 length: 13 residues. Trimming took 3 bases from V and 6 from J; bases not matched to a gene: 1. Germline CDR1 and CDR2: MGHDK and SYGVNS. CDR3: CASSETGPGELFF. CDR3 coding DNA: TGTGCCAGCAGTGAGACAGGGCCCGGGGAGCTGTTTTTT.

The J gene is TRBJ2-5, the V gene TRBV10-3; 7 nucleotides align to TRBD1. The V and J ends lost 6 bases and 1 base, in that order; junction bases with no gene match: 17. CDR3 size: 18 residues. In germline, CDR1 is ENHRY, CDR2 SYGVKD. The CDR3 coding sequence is TGTGCCATCAGCCCAAGGGGGCCGGGCAGGGGGACCCAAGAGACCCAGTACTTC. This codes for CAISPRGPGRGTQETQYF.

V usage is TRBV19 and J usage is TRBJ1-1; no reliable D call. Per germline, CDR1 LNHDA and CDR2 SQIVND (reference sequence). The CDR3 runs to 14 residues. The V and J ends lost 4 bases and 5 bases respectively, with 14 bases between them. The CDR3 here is CASSRKNAGTEAFF. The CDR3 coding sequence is TGTGCCAGTAGTAGAAAAAACGCTGGTACTGAAGCTTTCTTT.

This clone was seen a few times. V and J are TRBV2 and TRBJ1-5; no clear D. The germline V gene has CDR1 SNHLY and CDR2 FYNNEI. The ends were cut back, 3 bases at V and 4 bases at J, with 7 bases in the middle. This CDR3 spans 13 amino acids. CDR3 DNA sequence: TGTGCCAGCAGTGAGGAGTGGAATCAGCCCCAGCATTTT. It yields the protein CASSEEWNQPQHF.

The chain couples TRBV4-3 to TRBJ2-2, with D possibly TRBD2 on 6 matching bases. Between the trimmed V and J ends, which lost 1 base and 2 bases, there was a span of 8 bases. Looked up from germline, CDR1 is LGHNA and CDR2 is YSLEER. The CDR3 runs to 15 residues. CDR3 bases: TGCGCCAGCAGCCAAGGGGGAGGAAACACCGGGGAGCTGTTTTTT. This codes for CASSQGGGNTGELFF.

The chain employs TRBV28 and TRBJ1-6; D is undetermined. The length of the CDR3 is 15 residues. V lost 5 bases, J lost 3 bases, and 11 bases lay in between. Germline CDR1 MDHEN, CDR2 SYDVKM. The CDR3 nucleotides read TGTGCCAGCAGTCCCCGCTCGTTCTATAATTCACCCCTCCACTTT. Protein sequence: CASSPRSFYNSPLHF.

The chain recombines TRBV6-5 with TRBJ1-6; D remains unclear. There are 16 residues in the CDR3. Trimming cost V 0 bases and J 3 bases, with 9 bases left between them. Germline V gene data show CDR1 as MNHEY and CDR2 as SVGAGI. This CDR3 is CASSYSSTLYNSPLHF. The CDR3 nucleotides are TGTGCCAGCAGTTACTCGAGTACCCTCTATAATTCACCCCTCCACTTT.